These 17 T cell receptor beta chains were sequenced from one sample in a study of T cell responses to AZD1222 COVID-19 vaccine. Here immunoSEQ multiplex PCR was the method, and the copy in TCRdb shows in-frame clones only, minus some. This sample has 130,000 or so clones, with 90% found just once. The starting material was peripheral blood, obtained on day 0 of AZD1222 vaccination. The source of these receptors is an adult in good health.

The chain couples TRBV4-3 to TRBJ1-2, with TRBD1 matching 7 bases. CDR1 is LGHNA, CDR2 YSLEER, per germline. The CDR3 covers 15 residues. V was pared by 4 bases and J by 5 bases, with 10 bases of the junction left unmatched. This chain's CDR3 is CASSPDPGQLYGYTF. As DNA, the CDR3 is TGCGCCAGCAGCCCCGACCCGGGACAGCTGTATGGCTACACCTTC.

This clone was seen a few times. The chain has TRBV6-5 and TRBJ2-5, with 8 positions matching TRBD2. In germline, CDR1 is MNHEY, CDR2 SVGAGI. Trimming removed 8 bases from V and 5 bases from J; junction bases left unmatched: 7. The CDR3 loop spans 13 amino acids. The CDR3 DNA reads TGTGCCAGCGTCGGGGGGGGCTGGGAGACCCAGTACTTC. It specifies CASVGGGWETQYF.

The V gene is TRBV1, the J gene TRBJ2-3; the table's D call TRBD2 went unverified against the DNA. TRBV1 is reported as a pseudogene. This CDR3 region has 14 residues. CDR3 in DNA: TGCACCAGCGGGACTAGCGGGAGGCCCGATACGCAGTATTTT. As protein: CTSGTSGRPDTQYF.

V usage is TRBV12-5 and J usage is TRBJ2-7; D tentatively fits TRBD1 or TRBD2 (6 bases each). The germline V gene encodes CDR1 LGHNT and CDR2 FRNRAP. Deletions cut 6 bases from V and 3 bases from J, with 18 bases between. The CDR3 spans 15 residues. In DNA, the CDR3 is TGTGCTAGTGGGCCTGGGGGGCTAGAAGTCTACGAGCAGTACTTC. Encoded protein: CASGPGGLEVYEQYF.

The rearrangement links TRBV28 to TRBJ1-5, with no clear D. CDR1 is MDHEN and CDR2 is SYDVKM in the germline V gene. CDR3 length: 12 residues. V dropped 1 base and J dropped 6 bases, with 4 bases sitting between them. For the CDR3, the DNA is TGTGCCAGCAGTTTATACGGTCAGCCCCAGCATTTT. Protein: CASSLYGQPQHF.

This sequence joins TRBV27 and TRBJ2-3; D uncertain. In germline, CDR1 is MNHEY, CDR2 SMNVEV (reference sequence). CDR3 length: 14 amino acids. V lost 6 bases and J lost 6, with 16 bases in between. CDR3 protein: CASSPPGRRDTQYF. The CDR3 region has the DNA TGTGCCAGCAGCCCCCCCGGCCGGCGGGATACGCAGTATTTT.

This chain links TRBV27 with TRBJ2-5; D possibly corresponds to TRBD1 (6 bases). This CDR3 contains 14 residues. Germline CDR1 MNHEY, CDR2 SMNVEV (reference sequence). Between the trimmed V and J ends, which lost 5 bases and 5 bases, there was a span of 15 bases. CDR3 nucleotide sequence: TGTGCCAGCAGTATTTCCACAGGGCTGGAGACCCAGTACTTC. Translated: CASSISTGLETQYF.

The chain is built from TRBV7-3 and TRBJ2-7; the D is unclear. The V end was cut by 3 bases, the J end by 6 bases, with 9 bases between. CDR1 is SGHTA and CDR2 is FQGTGA in the germline V gene. The CDR3 is 12 residues long. The CDR3 nucleotides are TGTGCCAGCAGCTTCGAAGTAGGCGAGCAGTACTTC. This sequence encodes CASSFEVGEQYF. The complete variable domain, with remaining parts taken from reference TRBV7-3 and TRBJ2-7, reads GAGVSQTPSNKVTEKGKYVELRCDPISGHTALYWYRQSLGQGPEFLIYFQGTGAADDSGLPNDRFFAVRPEGSVSTLKIQRTERGDSAVYLCASSFEVGEQYFGPGTRLTVT.

The rearrangement uses TRBV4-3 and TRBJ1-2, with TRBD1 matching over 7 bases. Unmatched junction bases numbered 6, after V lost 1 base and J lost 4 bases. Germline V gives CDR1 LGHNA, CDR2 YSLEER. The CDR3 contains 15 residues. CDR3 sequence: CASSQGAGGGYGYTF. CDR3 in DNA: TGCGCCAGCAGCCAAGGGGCAGGGGGGGGCTATGGCTACACCTTC.

The genes are TRBV4-2 and TRBJ2-2; 8 bases are a match to TRBD1. Losses at the gene ends were 2 bases for V and 2 bases for J; bases not matched to a gene: 7. This CDR3 contains 17 residues. CDR1 LGHNA and CDR2 YNFKEQ come from the germline V gene. CDR3 sequence: CASSQSSRGLNTGELFF. The CDR3 bases are TGTGCCAGCAGCCAAAGCTCCAGGGGGCTAAACACCGGGGAGCTGTTTTTT.

The gene calls are TRBV18 and TRBJ2-7; no clear D gene. The V gene lost 2 bases and the J gene lost 0 bases, with 8 bases spanning the gap. The CDR3 runs to 14 residues. Looked up from germline, CDR1 is KGHSH and CDR2 is LQKENI. CDR3 nucleotide sequence: TGTGCCAGCTCACCAGGCCAGGCCTCCTACGAGCAGTACTTC. Amino acid sequence: CASSPGQASYEQYF.

The V and J genes are TRBV6-5 and TRBJ2-7; no clear D. V shed 8 bases and J shed 5 bases, with 13 bases lying between them. There are 12 residues in the CDR3. CDR1 MNHEY and CDR2 SVGAGI come from the germline V gene. For the CDR3, the DNA is TGTGCCAGCTCGACACCCCCGAACGAGCAGTACTTC. Its translation is CASSTPPNEQYF.

This chain connects TRBV28 to TRBJ2-7; D gene unclear. CDR1 is MDHEN and CDR2 is SYDVKM in the germline V gene. The ends were cut back, 3 bases at V and 2 bases at J, with 11 bases in the middle. This CDR3 spans 14 amino acids. CDR3 region: CASSFPTGTYEQYF. The CDR3 coding sequence is TGTGCCAGCAGTTTTCCGACGGGTACCTACGAGCAGTACTTC.

In this sample, this clone turned up once. The chain uses TRBV7-9 and TRBJ1-1; no clear D gene. This CDR3 is built from 13 residues. From germline, CDR1 is SEHNR and CDR2 FQNEAQ (reference sequence). The V end was cut by 5 bases, the J end by 11 bases, with 18 bases between. As DNA, the CDR3 is TGTGCCAGCAGCCTTGACCGGGCCCAAAAGGCTTTCTTT. Its protein is CASSLDRAQKAFF.

The chain has TRBV7-2 and TRBJ2-5; the match to TRBD2 covers 8 bases. V was clipped by 5 bases and J by 1 base; unmatched bases: 3. Germline V gene lookup returns CDR1 SGHTA and CDR2 FQGNSA. This CDR3 spans 14 amino acids. This chain's CDR3 is CASSELAGQETQYF. The CDR3 DNA follows: TGTGCCAGCAGCGAGCTAGCGGGCCAAGAGACCCAGTACTTC.

The V call is TRBV6-5, the J call TRBJ1-2; no clear D gene. The length of the CDR3 is 14 residues. V was clipped by 6 bases and J by 4 bases, with 15 bases between them. Germline CDR1 is MNHEY and CDR2 is SVGAGI. CDR3 nucleotides: TGTGCCAGCAGCCACGAGGAGGGCGCCTATGGCTACACCTTC. Its translation is CASSHEEGAYGYTF.

This chain uses TRBV4-1 with TRBJ1-6, with 8 bases that match TRBD1. This CDR3 is 17 amino acids long. Trimming at V came to 0 bases and at J to 6 bases, leaving 7 bases not matched to a gene. In germline, CDR1 is MGHRA, CDR2 YSYEKL. The CDR3 loop is CASSQDVSGQVNSPLHF. In DNA, the CDR3 is TGCGCCAGCAGCCAAGATGTATCGGGACAGGTTAATTCACCCCTCCACTTT.